The 14 T cell receptor beta chains listed next were all sequenced from one sample in a study of T cells in Graves' hyperthyroidism and ophthalmopathy. RNA transcripts were the template for amplifying TCR beta CDR3 regions. First-round RT-PCR of the TCR CDR3 relied on the HTBI primer set. TCRdb used MiXCR to reprocess the multiplex PCR reads, holding one entry per CDR3 protein. This sample yields roughly 49,000 distinct CDR3 sequences, of which approximately 53% are seen a single time; 34% belongs to the top ten. The sequencing sample was made of peripheral blood or thyroid tissue (not recorded which). These receptors came from a man in his late teens or twenties with Graves' hyperthyroidism.

This clonotype was seen ten or more times. The rearrangement uses TRBV28 and TRBJ2-2, with no clear D. Between the trimmed V and J ends, which lost 2 bases and 6 bases, there was a span of 7 bases. CDR3 length equals 13 residues. In germline, CDR1 is MDHEN, CDR2 SYDVKM. Here the CDR3 reads CASSLNSPGELFF. Here the CDR3 DNA reads TGTGCCAGCAGTTTAAACTCCCCCGGGGAGCTGTTTTTT.

At least ten counts were recorded for this clonotype. CDR3 region: CASSFQDRGVFETQYF. The CDR3 nucleotides are TGTGCCAGCAGCTTTCAAGACAGGGGAGTATTTGAGACCCAGTACTTC. The V gene is TRBV7-9, the J gene TRBJ2-5, with 8 positions matching TRBD1. The CDR3 is 16 amino acids. V was pared by 3 bases and J by 5 bases, with 11 bases of the junction left unmatched. Germline V gene lookup returns CDR1 SEHNR and CDR2 FQNEAQ (reference sequence).

The J gene is TRBJ1-1, the V gene TRBV2; D not resolved. CDR3 length: 13 amino acids. Germline loops: CDR1 SNHLY, CDR2 FYNNEI. Trimming cost V 8 bases and J 3 bases, with 13 bases left between them. CDR3: CASFPERDTEAFF. The CDR3 DNA follows: TGTGCCAGCTTTCCGGAAAGAGACACTGAAGCTTTCTTT.

The chain joins TRBV2 to TRBJ1-1; 7 bases line up with TRBD1. The CDR3 length is 14 residues. Germline V lookup: CDR1 SNHLY, CDR2 FYNNEI. V was pared by 5 bases and J by 1 base, with 4 bases of the junction left unmatched. CDR3 loop: CASSKTGRNTEAFF. CDR3 nucleotides: TGTGCCAGCAGTAAGACAGGGAGGAACACTGAAGCTTTCTTT.

This clonotype has only a few counts. V usage is TRBV6-4 and J usage is TRBJ1-5, with 7 bases fitting TRBD1. The V and J ends lost 9 bases and 5 bases, in that order; junction bases with no gene match: 10. CDR1 is MRHNA and CDR2 is SNTAGT in the germline V gene. This CDR3 is built from 14 residues. CDR3 region: CASQGTAGHQPQHF. The CDR3 nucleotides read TGTGCCAGTCAGGGGACAGCGGGTCATCAGCCCCAGCATTTT.

As regards this clonotype: The junction does not match germline at one end; this may be a read error. The chain links TRBV19 to TRBJ1-1; maybe TRBD1 (6 bases). Germline assignment: CDR1 LNHDA and CDR2 SQIVND (reference sequence). CDR3 length: 13 amino acids. As DNA, the CDR3 is TGCGCCTCGTTAAGGGGGGCCAACGCTGAAGCTTTCTTT. It yields the protein CASLRGANAEAFF.

This clonotype was seen repeatedly, ten times or more. The rearrangement joins TRBV11-2 to TRBJ2-3; the D gene is possibly TRBD1 (6 bases). CDR3 length: 13 amino acids. Trimming took off 1 base at V and 8 bases at J, with 10 bases between the two ends. CDR1 and CDR2 from the germline V gene are SGHAT and FQNNGV. CDR3 nucleotides: TGTGCCAGCAGCTTAGGAAGGGGGAGTACGCAGTATTTT. Protein sequence: CASSLGRGSTQYF.

This sequence joins TRBV12-3 or TRBV12-4 and TRBJ2-7; the D gene is possibly TRBD1 (6 bases). This CDR3 comprises 13 residues. V was clipped by 5 bases and J by 6 bases, with 14 bases between them. In DNA, the CDR3 is TGTGCCAGCAGTCCAGGACAGCCTACCGAGCAGTACTTC. Protein: CASSPGQPTEQYF.

This clonotype was counted a single time. The gene calls are TRBV11-2 and TRBJ1-1; D call uncertain. In germline, CDR1 is SGHAT, CDR2 FQNNGV. V lost 6 bases and J 8 bases, leaving 16 bases between the germline ends. The CDR3 has 13 residues. The CDR3 loop is CASSPRDVSEAFF. The CDR3 DNA reads TGTGCCAGCAGTCCCCGGGATGTTTCCGAAGCTTTCTTT.

This clonotype was seen ten or more times. The V call is TRBV13, the J call TRBJ1-6, with a weak D call TRBD1 (6 bases). CDR1 and CDR2 (germline): PRHDT, FYEKMQ (reference sequence). V dropped 6 bases and J dropped 7 bases, with 22 bases sitting between them. The CDR3 has 17 amino acids. The CDR3 sequence: CASSTTGGGLGNSPLHF. The DNA for the CDR3 is TGTGCCAGCAGTACCACCGGGGGGGGGCTCGGCAATTCACCCCTCCACTTT.

This clonotype was seen only a few times. J is TRBJ1-2 and V is TRBV6-6; 8 bases fit TRBD1. The germline gives CDR1 MNHNY, CDR2 SVGAGI (reference sequence). The trim removed 6 bases at V and 2 bases at J, leaving 5 bases unmatched. CDR3 size: 14 residues. The CDR3 nucleotides read TGTGCCAGCAGCCAAAGACAGGGGAACTATGGCTACACCTTC. It yields the protein CASSQRQGNYGYTF.

This clonotype was counted at least ten times. The V call is TRBV5-1, the J call TRBJ2-3; D might be TRBD1 or TRBD2, each matching 6 bases. From germline, CDR1 is SGHRS and CDR2 YFSETQ. The CDR3 totals 14 residues. V lost 2 bases to trimming and J lost 2 bases, with 9 bases between them. CDR3 nucleotides: TGCGCCAGCAGCTTAACGGGGGCCACAGATACGCAGTATTTT. Encoded protein: CASSLTGATDTQYF.

This clonotype was picked up many times. The chain carries TRBV24-1 and TRBJ2-7; TRBD1 is a possible D gene (6 bases). V was pared by 3 bases and J by 5 bases, with 10 bases between. Germline CDR1 reads KGHDR; CDR2 reads SFDVKD. The CDR3 covers 13 residues. CDR3 sequence: CATSDRTVHEQYF. CDR3 coding DNA: TGTGCCACCAGTGATCGGACAGTGCACGAGCAGTACTTC.

The chain employs TRBV7-6 and TRBJ1-1; D might be TRBD1 (5 bases). The CDR3 runs to 14 residues. CDR1 is SGHVS, CDR2 FNYEAQ, per germline. V gave up 8 bases and J gave up 1 base, with 14 bases separating them. The CDR3 DNA is TGTGCCAGCCGCCGGGGGACTGAGAACACTGAAGCTTTCTTT. Protein product: CASRRGTENTEAFF.